The 10 T cell receptor beta chains below were found in one sample sequenced in a study of T cell clones after liver transplantation. Clones were sequenced by immunoSEQ multiplex PCR, and TCRdb holds only the in-frame ones, with some missing. This sample carries over 5,500 clones, roughly 70% of them seen once, and the ten largest clones take around 24%. Sequences were derived from CD8+ T cells from blood, sampled before liver transplant. Receptors were obtained from a human donor who received a liver transplant.

About this clone: One end of the junction fails to match germline, which may point to a read error. The V and J genes are TRBV2 and TRBJ2-5; the match to TRBD2 covers 10 bases. The CDR3 spans 14 residues. Germline V gene data show CDR1 as SNHLY and CDR2 as FYNNEI. CDR3 DNA: TGTGCCAGCAGTGCCCCTTTGACTAGCGGGTCCAAGGACTTC. Encoded protein: CASSAPLTSGSKDF.

The chain couples TRBV11-2 to TRBJ1-5; D is ambiguous. The V end lost 5 bases, the J end lost 3 bases, and 8 bases lay between the germline ends. Germline assignment: CDR1 SGHAT and CDR2 FQNNGV. The CDR3 length is 13 residues. In DNA, the CDR3 is TGTGCCAGCAGCGATGGGTTCAATCAGCCCCAGCATTTT. Amino acids: CASSDGFNQPQHF. Full variable domain (missing parts from reference TRBV11-2 and TRBJ1-5): EAGVAQSPRYKIIEKRQSVAFWCNPISGHATLYWYQQILGQGPKLLIQFQNNGVVDDSQLPKDRFSAERLKGVDSTLKIQPAKLEDSAVYLCASSDGFNQPQHFGDGTRLSIL.

The rearrangement uses TRBV7-8 and TRBJ2-7, with D unresolved. This CDR3 spans 13 amino acids. The V gene's germline CDR1 is SGHVS and CDR2 FQNEAQ. The ends were cut back, 5 bases at V and 0 bases at J, with 8 bases in the middle. CDR3 nucleotides: TGTGCCAGCAGCAGTCGTAGCTCCTACGAGCAGTACGTC. Protein: CASSSRSSYEQYV.

The V gene is TRBV27, the J gene TRBJ1-1; TRBD1 agrees at 10 bases. V lost 6 bases, J lost 1 base, and 14 bases stayed unmatched. Per the germline V gene, CDR1 is MNHEY and CDR2 is SMNVEV (reference sequence). The CDR3 loop spans 18 amino acids. This CDR3 is CASSRDRGIWIGNTEAFF. For the CDR3, the DNA is TGTGCCAGCAGCCGGGACAGGGGCATATGGATTGGGAACACTGAAGCTTTCTTT.

This clone was counted between two and nine times. The chain is built from TRBV4-2 and TRBJ1-4, with D perhaps TRBD1 (6 bases). With 1 base removed from V and 5 bases from J, the gap between germline ends came to 8 bases. From germline, CDR1 is LGHNA and CDR2 YNFKEQ. The CDR3 is 14 residues long. The DNA for the CDR3 is TGTGCCAGCAGCCAAGGGACAGTAAATGAAAAACTGTTTTTT. Its translation is CASSQGTVNEKLFF.

This chain joins TRBV7-6 and TRBJ2-1; TRBD1 agrees at 9 bases. Germline CDR1 reads SGHVS; CDR2 reads FNYEAQ. Trimming cost V 1 base and J 9 bases; bases outside gene matches: 1. The CDR3 is 13 amino acids. The chain's CDR3 is CASSLGTGVEQFF. CDR3 DNA: TGTGCCAGCAGCTTAGGGACAGGGGTTGAGCAGTTCTTC.

This clone was observed once. V gene TRBV27 combines with J gene TRBJ1-1; D perhaps matches TRBD1 (5 bases). Per the germline V gene, CDR1 is MNHEY and CDR2 is SMNVEV (reference sequence). Trimming shortened V by 0 bases and J by 0 bases, and 8 bases separated the two germline ends. The CDR3 contains 15 residues. DNA of the CDR3: TGTGCCAGCAGTTTATCGATGACAGTGAACACTGAAGCTTTCTTT. This gives the protein CASSLSMTVNTEAFF.

The chain employs TRBV4-1 and TRBJ2-3; 7 positions match TRBD2. This CDR3 region has 14 residues. V lost 4 bases, J lost 2 bases, and 3 bases stayed unmatched. The germline gives CDR1 MGHRA, CDR2 YSYEKL. The chain's CDR3 is CASSLAGDTDTQYF. Written as DNA, the CDR3 is TGCGCCAGCAGCCTGGCGGGAGACACAGATACGCAGTATTTT.

The chain couples TRBV2 to TRBJ1-2; D is possibly TRBD1 (5 bases). The CDR3 runs 11 residues. V was clipped by 9 bases and J by 6 bases, with 11 bases between them. Per the germline V gene, CDR1 is SNHLY and CDR2 is FYNNEI. The CDR3 sequence is CARGEGNGYTF. The DNA of the CDR3 is TGTGCCAGGGGAGAGGGGAATGGCTACACCTTC.

CDR3 nucleotide sequence: TGTGCCAGCAGCTTTGGGATAGAAAACCCCGGAAACACCATATATTTT. It codes for CASSFGIENPGNTIYF. The rearrangement joins TRBV11-3 to TRBJ1-3, with D hard to call. V was pared by 3 bases and J by 4 bases, with 16 bases between. In germline, CDR1 is SGHNT, CDR2 YENEEA. This CDR3 has 16 amino acids.